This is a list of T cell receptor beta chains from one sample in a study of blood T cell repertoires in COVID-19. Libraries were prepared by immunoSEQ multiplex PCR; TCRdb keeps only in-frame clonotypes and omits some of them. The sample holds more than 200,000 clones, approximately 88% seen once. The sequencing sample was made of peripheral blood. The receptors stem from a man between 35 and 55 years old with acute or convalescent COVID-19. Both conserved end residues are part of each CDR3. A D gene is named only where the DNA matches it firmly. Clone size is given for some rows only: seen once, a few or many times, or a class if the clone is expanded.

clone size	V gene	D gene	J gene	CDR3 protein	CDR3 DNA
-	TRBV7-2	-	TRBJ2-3	CASSPGSGTQYF	TGTGCCAGCAGCCCCGGGAGTGGTACGCAGTATTTT
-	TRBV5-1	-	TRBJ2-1	CASSRDRNEQFF	TGCGCCAGCAGTAGAGACAGGAATGAGCAGTTCTTC
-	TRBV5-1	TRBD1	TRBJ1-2	CASSLDRGNYGYTF	TGCGCCAGCAGCTTGGACAGGGGAAACTATGGCTACACCTTC
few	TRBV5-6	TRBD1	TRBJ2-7	CASSLPGQTYEQYF	TGTGCCAGCAGCCTACCGGGACAGACCTACGAGCAGTACTTC
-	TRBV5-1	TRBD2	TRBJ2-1	CASSTDGTTHNEQFF	TGCGCCAGCAGCACGGACGGGACTACCCACAATGAGCAGTTCTTC
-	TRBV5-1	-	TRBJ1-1	CASSSTLDSTEAFF	TGCGCCAGCAGCTCGACCTTAGACAGCACTGAAGCTTTCTTT
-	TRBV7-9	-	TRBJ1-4	CASSLGTVDEKLFF	TGTGCCAGCAGCTTAGGGACAGTGGATGAAAAACTGTTTTTT
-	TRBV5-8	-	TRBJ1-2	CASSRSSGSTYGYTF	TGTGCCAGCAGCAGGTCGTCGGGATCCACCTATGGCTACACCTTC
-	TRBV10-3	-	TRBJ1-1	CAISESVQGRGSEAFF	TGTGCCATCAGTGAGTCAGTCCAGGGCAGAGGTTCTGAAGCTTTCTTT
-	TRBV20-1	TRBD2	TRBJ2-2	CSASPGGGNTGELFF	TGCAGTGCTAGTCCGGGCGGGGGAAACACCGGGGAGCTGTTTTTT
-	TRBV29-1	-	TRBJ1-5	CSVGQPNQPQHF	TGCAGCGTGGGACAACCCAATCAGCCCCAGCATTTT
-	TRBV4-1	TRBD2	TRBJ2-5	CASSRTSGRGETQYF	TGCGCCAGCAGCCGTACTAGCGGGAGGGGGGAGACCCAGTACTTC
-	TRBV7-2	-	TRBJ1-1	CASSATTVILDEAFF	TGTGCCAGCAGCGCAACGACAGTGATTCTGGATGAAGCTTTCTTT
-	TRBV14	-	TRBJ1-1	CASSQSVNTEAFF	TGTGCCAGCAGCCAATCCGTGAACACTGAAGCTTTCTTT
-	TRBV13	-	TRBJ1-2	CASSPAVTNYGYTF	TGTGCCAGCAGTCCTGCGGTGACTAACTATGGCTACACCTTC
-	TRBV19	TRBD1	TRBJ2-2	CASSTGNRGTGELFF	TGTGCCAGTAGTACAGGGAACAGGGGAACCGGGGAGCTGTTTTTT